The 32 T cell receptor beta chains in this list originate from one sample, sequenced in a study of vaccination and CD4 T cells after COVID-19. Cultured CD4+ T cell DNA was sequenced using the Oncomine TCR Beta short-read assay. TCRdb re-derived calls from the PCR reads in MiXCR, one entry per CDR3 protein. The repertoire holds around 10,000 distinct CDR3 sequences, approximately 50% seen once, with around 9% in the top ten. These receptors' antigens are unknown. Treatment of the sample: roughly 10-day PBMC culture with coronavirus spike peptide pools or control peptides (ViraFEST assay). Sequencing used CD4+ T cells from blood, cultured in vitro. The receptors were gathered from a human donor who had recovered from COVID-19.

This clonotype turned up a few times. The chain links TRBV6-1 to TRBJ1-5, with no clear D. Trimming shortened V by 6 bases and J by 2 bases, and 11 bases separated the two germline ends. The V gene's germline CDR1 is MNHNS and CDR2 SASEGT. The CDR3 is 14 amino acids. CDR3 DNA: TGTGCCAGCAGACATTACACCGGCAATCAGCCCCAGCATTTT. It yields the protein CASRHYTGNQPQHF.

The chain is built from TRBV2 and TRBJ1-1; D call uncertain. The CDR3 runs to 12 residues. The germline CDR1 and CDR2 sequences are SNHLY and FYNNEI. Trimming shortened V by 8 bases and J by 6 bases, and 13 bases separated the two germline ends. The CDR3 is CASGRQGSEAFF. The CDR3 coding sequence is TGTGCCAGCGGCCGGCAAGGCTCTGAAGCTTTCTTT.

This clonotype was counted a few times. The chain links TRBV6-5 to TRBJ2-5, with a weak D call TRBD1 (5 bases). The CDR3 runs to 12 residues. V lost 3 bases to trimming and J lost 4 bases, with 6 bases between them. Per germline, CDR1 MNHEY and CDR2 SVGAGI. The CDR3 sequence: CASSYGAETQYF. CDR3 sequence (DNA): TGTGCCAGCAGTTATGGGGCAGAGACCCAGTACTTC.

By sample share, this clonotype is large. The J gene is TRBJ2-3, the V gene TRBV7-2; D unclear. Germline values: CDR1 SGHTA, CDR2 FQGNSA. This CDR3 comprises 14 residues. Trimming took 3 bases from V and 1 from J, leaving 8 bases between them. CDR3 sequence: CASSFNIGTDTQYF. The CDR3 DNA reads as TGTGCCAGCAGCTTCAACATCGGCACAGATACGCAGTATTTT.

The chain carries TRBV6-5 and TRBJ2-3, with D tentatively TRBD1 or TRBD2 (5 bases each). Trimming shortened V by 4 bases and J by 4 bases, and 9 bases separated the two germline ends. The CDR3 loop spans 13 amino acids. Germline-derived CDR1 and CDR2 are MNHEY and SVGAGI. For the CDR3, the DNA is TGTGCCAGCAGTTCACGGGACGCAGATACGCAGTATTTT. Amino acids: CASSSRDADTQYF.

V and J are TRBV5-1 and TRBJ1-2; a weak D match, TRBD1 (6 bases). V lost 4 bases to trimming and J lost 8 bases, with 15 bases between them. CDR1 and CDR2 from the germline V gene are SGHRS and YFSETQ. The CDR3 is 13 residues long. The CDR3 spells CASSPGRGGGYTF. The CDR3, as DNA: TGCGCCAGCAGCCCCGGTAGAGGGGGGGGCTACACCTTC.

J is TRBJ1-2 and V is TRBV4-3; no clear D. CDR3 length: 15 amino acids. Germline V gene data show CDR1 as LGHNA and CDR2 as YSLEER. The germline V and J ends were trimmed by 1 base and 1 base, with 10 bases remaining between them. CDR3 in DNA: TGCGCCAGCAGCCAAGTTGGTCGACTTAACTATGGCTACACCTTC. Translation gives CASSQVGRLNYGYTF.

The rearrangement joins TRBV10-1 to TRBJ2-3, with 12 bases fitting TRBD2. Losses at the gene ends were 2 bases for V and 6 bases for J; bases not matched to a gene: 3. CDR1 and CDR2 from the germline V gene are WNHNN and SYGVQD (reference sequence). The CDR3 totals 15 residues. The DNA for the CDR3 is TGCGCCAGCAGTGAGCTAGCGGGAGGGCGTGATACGCAGTATTTT. It is translated as CASSELAGGRDTQYF.

This chain connects TRBV14 to TRBJ2-3, with 10 bases fitting TRBD2. This CDR3 has 18 residues. V shed 4 bases and J 2 bases; nucleotides not matched to a gene: 12. In germline, CDR1 is SGHDN, CDR2 FVKESK. The CDR3 DNA reads as TGTGCCAGCAGCCGCTACCTGACTAGCGGGCTTTCCACAGATACGCAGTATTTT. Translated: CASSRYLTSGLSTDTQYF. The full variable domain, in which reference TRBV14 and TRBJ2-3 provide the parts outside the CDR3, is EAGVTQFPSHSVIEKGQTVTLRCDPISGHDNLYWYRRVMGKEIKFLLHFVKESKQDESGMPNNRFLAERTGGTYSTLKVQPAELEDSGVYFCASSRYLTSGLSTDTQYFGPGTRLTVL.

This chain connects TRBV5-1 to TRBJ1-2; TRBD1 is a possible D gene (5 bases). This CDR3 has 15 amino acids. The V and J ends lost 4 bases and 6 bases respectively, with 19 bases between them. The germline V gene encodes CDR1 SGHRS and CDR2 YFSETQ. CDR3 protein: CASSLGEFRDHGYTF. Here the CDR3 DNA reads TGCGCCAGCAGCCTGGGGGAGTTCAGGGATCATGGCTACACCTTC.

This clonotype turned up a few times. The chain recombines TRBV27 with TRBJ1-1; possibly TRBD1 for D (5 bases). Germline loops: CDR1 MNHEY, CDR2 SMNVEV (reference sequence). The CDR3 loop spans 16 amino acids. V was cut by 6 bases and J by 1 base, with 18 bases left in between. CDR3: CASRKESTATNTEAFF. CDR3 nucleotide sequence: TGTGCCAGCAGAAAAGAGTCGACAGCGACGAACACTGAAGCTTTCTTT.

In this sample, this clonotype turned up a few times. The genes are TRBV6-5 and TRBJ1-2; D is unclear. Germline lookup yields CDR1 MNHEY and CDR2 SVGAGI. The CDR3 covers 11 residues. V gave up 4 bases and J gave up 8 bases, with 8 bases separating them. The DNA for the CDR3 is TGTGCCAGCAGTTCCCCCCGGGGCTACACCTTC. Amino acids: CASSSPRGYTF.

The gene calls are TRBV6-5 and TRBJ2-5, with D possibly TRBD1 on 6 matching bases. V was trimmed by 0 bases and J by 8 bases, leaving 16 bases between them. Germline-derived CDR1 and CDR2 are MNHEY and SVGAGI. This CDR3 spans 15 amino acids. The CDR3 nucleotides read TGTGCCAGCAGTTACTCGTTACAGGGTGGGGATACCCAGTACTTC. It specifies CASSYSLQGGDTQYF.

The V call is TRBV20-1, the J call TRBJ2-7; 9 positions agree with TRBD1. Germline V gene lookup returns CDR1 DFQATT and CDR2 SNEGSKA (reference sequence). Trimming removed 0 bases from V and 5 bases from J; junction bases left unmatched: 8. CDR3 length equals 15 residues. The CDR3 region has the DNA TGCAGTGCTAGAGAGCCCGGGACAGGGAAACACGAGCAGTACTTC. Protein sequence: CSAREPGTGKHEQYF.

This clonotype was recorded a few times. The V call is TRBV28, the J call TRBJ1-1; the D is unclear. This CDR3 is built from 8 residues. V lost 11 bases, J lost 11 bases, and 9 bases lay in between. The germline V gene has CDR1 MDHEN and CDR2 SYDVKM. CDR3 residues: CAWGRAFF. For the CDR3, the DNA is TGTGCCTGGGGTCGGGCTTTCTTT. The whole variable domain, filled in from reference TRBV28 and TRBJ1-1, reads DVKVTQSSRYLVKRTGEKVFLECVQDMDHENMFWYRQDPGLGLRLIYFSYDVKMKEKGDIPEGYSVSREKKERFSLILESASTNQTSMYLCAWGRAFFGQGTRLTVV.

The chain links TRBV2 to TRBJ1-4, with D uncertain. The CDR3 is 13 amino acids. CDR1 is SNHLY, CDR2 FYNNEI, per germline. The V and J ends lost 4 bases and 4 bases respectively, with 7 bases between them. Here the CDR3 DNA reads TGTGCCAGCAGTGCTATCAGTAATGAAAAACTGTTTTTT. Encoded protein: CASSAISNEKLFF. The whole variable domain, filled in from reference TRBV2 and TRBJ1-4, reads EPEVTQTPSHQVTQMGQEVILRCVPISNHLYFYWYRQILGQKVEFLVSFYNNEISEKSEIFDDQFSVERPDGSNFTLKIRSTKLEDSAMYFCASSAISNEKLFFGSGTQLSVL.

V is TRBV5-1 and J is TRBJ1-6; D is uncertain. This CDR3 is built from 12 residues. Germline loops: CDR1 SGHRS, CDR2 YFSETQ. Trimming stripped 1 base from V and 7 bases from J, with 3 bases between. CDR3 in DNA: TGCGCCAGCAGCTTGAGCAATTCACCCCTCCACTTT. It translates to CASSLSNSPLHF.

This clonotype occurred a few times. The V call is TRBV6-1, the J call TRBJ1-1; D might be TRBD1 (5 bases). This CDR3 is built from 15 residues. V lost 5 bases and J lost 0, with 13 bases in between. The V gene's germline CDR1 is MNHNS and CDR2 SASEGT. This CDR3 reads CASSRQRDLNTEAFF. CDR3 DNA sequence: TGTGCCAGCAGTCGACAGAGAGATCTGAACACTGAAGCTTTCTTT.

This clonotype came up a few times. The rearrangement uses TRBV11-2 and TRBJ2-5; 9 nucleotides match TRBD1. The CDR3 consists of 17 residues. With V trimmed by 1 base and J by 4 bases, 10 bases remained unmatched. CDR1 and CDR2 from the germline V gene are SGHAT and FQNNGV. This chain's CDR3 is CASSLVGTGQGLETQYF. CDR3 DNA: TGTGCCAGCAGCTTAGTGGGGACGGGACAGGGCCTAGAGACCCAGTACTTC.

This CDR3 is CATSVISTGGIETQYF. In nucleotides, the CDR3 is TGTGCCACCAGTGTAATAAGTACAGGAGGGATAGAGACCCAGTACTTC. The chain is built from TRBV24-1 and TRBJ2-5; a possible D gene is TRBD2 (6 bases). The V gene lost 5 bases and the J gene lost 4 bases, with 19 bases spanning the gap. Per germline, CDR1 KGHDR and CDR2 SFDVKD. The CDR3 has 16 amino acids.

The table lists this clonotype with a few counts. This chain joins TRBV28 and TRBJ1-6, with D uncertain. Deletions cut 7 bases from V and 6 bases from J, with 10 bases between. The CDR3 covers 13 residues. Germline V gives CDR1 MDHEN, CDR2 SYDVKM. In DNA form, the CDR3 reads TGTGCCAGCACCCTTTCGGGTAATTCACCCCTCCACTTT. This translates into CASTLSGNSPLHF.

There are a few counts of this clonotype. The chain combines TRBV12-3 or TRBV12-4 with TRBJ1-1; no definite D call. V shed 2 bases and J shed 8 bases, with 9 bases lying between them. CDR3 length: 12 amino acids. CDR3 in DNA: TGTGCCAGCAGTTTAAATGGCAGGGAAGCTTTCTTT. Its protein product is CASSLNGREAFF.

The V and J genes are TRBV10-3 and TRBJ1-1; D unresolved. From germline, CDR1 is ENHRY and CDR2 SYGVKD. The CDR3 runs 14 residues. The V gene lost 2 bases and the J gene lost 6 bases, with 13 bases spanning the gap. For the CDR3, the DNA is TGTGCCATCAGTGAGCCAGTCCGTCGTCCTGAAGCTTTCTTT. Encoded protein: CAISEPVRRPEAFF.

This sequence joins TRBV2 and TRBJ2-5, with 9 bases identical to TRBD2. This CDR3 comprises 15 residues. Germline CDR1 reads SNHLY; CDR2 reads FYNNEI. Trimming took 2 bases from V and 5 from J; bases not matched to a gene: 6. Here the CDR3 reads CASSERASGKETQYF. CDR3 coding DNA: TGTGCCAGCAGTGAAAGGGCTAGCGGGAAGGAGACCCAGTACTTC.

The V and J genes are TRBV20-1 and TRBJ2-7; possibly TRBD1 for D (6 bases). In germline, CDR1 is DFQATT, CDR2 SNEGSKA (reference sequence). The CDR3 totals 14 residues. Between the trimmed V and J ends, which lost 2 bases and 0 bases, there was a span of 11 bases. The CDR3 sequence: CSARITGSSYEQYF. In nucleotides, the CDR3 is TGCAGTGCTAGAATAACAGGGAGCTCCTACGAGCAGTACTTC.

The genes are TRBV20-1 and TRBJ1-3; the match to TRBD1 covers 7 bases. V gave up 6 bases and J gave up 3 bases; unmatched junction bases: 8. Looked up from germline, CDR1 is DFQATT and CDR2 is SNEGSKA (reference sequence). The CDR3 runs to 14 residues. The CDR3 spells CSARRGSYGNTIYF. CDR3 nucleotides: TGCAGTGCGCGCAGGGGGAGCTATGGAAACACCATATATTTT.

The gene calls are TRBV6-2 or TRBV6-3 and TRBJ2-3; 12 positions match TRBD2. The germline V gene has CDR1 MNHEY and CDR2 SVGEGT. This CDR3 is built from 14 residues. Unmatched junction bases numbered 4, after V lost 3 bases and J lost 9 bases. CDR3 sequence: CASSYPSGGATQYF. CDR3 sequence (DNA): TGTGCCAGCAGTTATCCTAGCGGGGGGGCGACGCAGTATTTT.

This clonotype was detected only a few times. The rearrangement uses TRBV20-1 and TRBJ2-7; weak D call: TRBD1 (6 bases). V dropped 6 bases and J dropped 4 bases, with 13 bases sitting between them. Germline assignment: CDR1 DFQATT and CDR2 SNEGSKA (reference sequence). The CDR3 is 12 residues long. CDR3 in amino acids: CSARQDSYEQYF. In nucleotides, the CDR3 is TGCAGTGCGAGACAGGACTCTTACGAGCAGTACTTC.

This chain connects TRBV10-2 to TRBJ1-1; 7 nucleotides agree with TRBD1. The V gene end was trimmed by 6 bases and the J gene end by 6 bases; junction bases not matched to a gene: 22. From germline, CDR1 is WSHSY and CDR2 SAAADI. The CDR3 extends over 18 amino acids. CDR3 residues: CASSLIKRQGNLAPEAFF. The CDR3 DNA reads as TGCGCCAGCAGCCTAATTAAAAGACAGGGTAATTTGGCTCCTGAAGCTTTCTTT.

This sequence joins TRBV18 and TRBJ2-3, with D unresolved. This CDR3 region has 14 residues. The germline V gene encodes CDR1 KGHSH and CDR2 LQKENI. V gave up 3 bases and J gave up 4 bases, with 11 bases separating them. This CDR3 reads CASSPTPEADTQYF. The DNA of the CDR3 is TGTGCCAGCTCACCCACTCCCGAGGCAGATACGCAGTATTTT.

V gene TRBV27 combines with J gene TRBJ2-1; D possibly uses TRBD1 or TRBD2 (5 bases each). The CDR3 runs 15 residues. Trimming shortened V by 6 bases and J by 0 bases, and 12 bases separated the two germline ends. The germline gives CDR1 MNHEY, CDR2 SMNVEV (reference sequence). The CDR3 reads CASRGVGSSYNEQFF. The DNA for the CDR3 is TGTGCCAGCAGGGGGGTAGGTAGCTCCTACAATGAGCAGTTCTTC.

This clonotype was counted only a few times. This rearrangement joins TRBV7-9 to TRBJ1-5; weak D call: TRBD1 (5 bases). Trimming left V 3 bases short and J 5 bases short, with 11 bases between. The germline V gene encodes CDR1 SEHNR and CDR2 FQNEAQ (reference sequence). This CDR3 spans 14 amino acids. CDR3 loop: CASSFGGWDQPQHF. The CDR3 DNA reads TGTGCCAGCAGCTTCGGGGGTTGGGATCAGCCCCAGCATTTT.